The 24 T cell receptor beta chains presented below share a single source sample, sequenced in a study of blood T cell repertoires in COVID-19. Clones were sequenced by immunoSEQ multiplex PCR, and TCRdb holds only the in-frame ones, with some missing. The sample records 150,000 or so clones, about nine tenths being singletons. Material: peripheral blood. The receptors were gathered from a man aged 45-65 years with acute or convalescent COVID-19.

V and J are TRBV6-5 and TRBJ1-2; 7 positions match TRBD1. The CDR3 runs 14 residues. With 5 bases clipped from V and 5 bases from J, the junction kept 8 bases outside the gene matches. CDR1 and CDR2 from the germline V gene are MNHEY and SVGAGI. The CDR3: CASSPGTATYGYTF. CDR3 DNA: TGTGCCAGCAGTCCCGGGACAGCCACGTATGGCTACACCTTC.

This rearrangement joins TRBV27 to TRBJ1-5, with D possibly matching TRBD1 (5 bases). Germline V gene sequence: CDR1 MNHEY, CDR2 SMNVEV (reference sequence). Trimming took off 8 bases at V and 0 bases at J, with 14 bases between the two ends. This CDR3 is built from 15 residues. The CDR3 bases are TGTGCCAGCTTAACAGGATCGCTTAGCAATCAGCCCCAGCATTTT. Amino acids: CASLTGSLSNQPQHF.

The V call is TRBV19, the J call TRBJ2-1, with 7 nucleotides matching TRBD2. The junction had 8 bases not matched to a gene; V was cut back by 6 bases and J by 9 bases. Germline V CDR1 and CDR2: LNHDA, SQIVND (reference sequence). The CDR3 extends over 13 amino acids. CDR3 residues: CASRRAGLSEQFF. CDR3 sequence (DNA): TGTGCCAGTAGGAGAGCGGGATTGAGTGAGCAGTTCTTC.

Written as DNA, the CDR3 is TGTGCCATCAGTGTCTACGGGCCGGGGAATGGCTACACCTTC. Translated, it gives CAISVYGPGNGYTF. V and J are TRBV10-3 and TRBJ1-2; D gene unclear. Trimming took 4 bases from V and 6 from J, leaving 15 bases between them. The CDR3 runs to 14 residues. Germline V gene lookup returns CDR1 ENHRY and CDR2 SYGVKD.

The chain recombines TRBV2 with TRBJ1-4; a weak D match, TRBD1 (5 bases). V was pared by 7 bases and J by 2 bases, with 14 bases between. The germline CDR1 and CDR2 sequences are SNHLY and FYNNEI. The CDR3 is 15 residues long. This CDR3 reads CASTGQGITNEKLFF. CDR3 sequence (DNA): TGTGCCAGCACCGGGCAGGGAATCACTAATGAAAAACTGTTTTTT.

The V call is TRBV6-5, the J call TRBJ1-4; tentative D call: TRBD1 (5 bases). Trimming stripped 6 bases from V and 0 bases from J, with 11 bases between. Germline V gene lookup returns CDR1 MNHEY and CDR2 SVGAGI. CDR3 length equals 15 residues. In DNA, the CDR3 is TGTGCCAGCAGAGCTGACAGCTCAACTAATGAAAAACTGTTTTTT. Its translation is CASRADSSTNEKLFF.

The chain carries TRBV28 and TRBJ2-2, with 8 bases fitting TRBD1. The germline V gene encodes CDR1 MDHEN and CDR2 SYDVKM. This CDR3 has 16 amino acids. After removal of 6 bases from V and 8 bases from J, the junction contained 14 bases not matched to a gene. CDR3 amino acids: CASSKSGTGRVGELFF. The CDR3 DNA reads TGTGCCAGCAGCAAGTCGGGGACAGGCCGTGTAGGGGAGCTGTTTTTT.

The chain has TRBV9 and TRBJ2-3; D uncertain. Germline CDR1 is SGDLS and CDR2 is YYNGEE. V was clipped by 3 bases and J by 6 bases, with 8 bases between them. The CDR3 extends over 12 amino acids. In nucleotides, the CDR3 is TGTGCCAGCAGCGACGATCGGGATACGCAGTATTTT. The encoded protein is CASSDDRDTQYF.

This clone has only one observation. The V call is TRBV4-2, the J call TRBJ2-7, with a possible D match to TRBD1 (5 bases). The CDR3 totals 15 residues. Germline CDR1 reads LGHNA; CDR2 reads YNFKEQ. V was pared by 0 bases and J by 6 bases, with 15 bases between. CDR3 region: CASSQEGARVGEQYF. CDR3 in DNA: TGTGCCAGCAGCCAAGAAGGGGCCAGGGTGGGCGAGCAGTACTTC.

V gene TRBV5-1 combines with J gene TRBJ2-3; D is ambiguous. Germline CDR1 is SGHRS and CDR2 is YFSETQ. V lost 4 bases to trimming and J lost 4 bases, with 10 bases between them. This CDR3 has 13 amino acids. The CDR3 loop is CASSMWSADTQYF. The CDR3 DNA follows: TGCGCCAGCAGCATGTGGAGTGCAGATACGCAGTATTTT.

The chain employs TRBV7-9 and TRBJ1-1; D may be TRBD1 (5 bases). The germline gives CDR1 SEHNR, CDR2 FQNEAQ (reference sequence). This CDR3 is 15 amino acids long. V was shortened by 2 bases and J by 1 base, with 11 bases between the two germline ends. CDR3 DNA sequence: TGTGCCAGCAGCTTAAGGTCAGGGTCGAACACTGAAGCTTTCTTT. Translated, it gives CASSLRSGSNTEAFF. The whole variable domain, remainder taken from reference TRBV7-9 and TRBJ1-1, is DTGVSQNPRHKITKRGQNVTFRCDPISEHNRLYWYRQTLGQGPEFLTYFQNEAQLEKSRLLSDRFSAERPKGSFSTLEIQRTEQGDSAMYLCASSLRSGSNTEAFFGQGTRLTVV.

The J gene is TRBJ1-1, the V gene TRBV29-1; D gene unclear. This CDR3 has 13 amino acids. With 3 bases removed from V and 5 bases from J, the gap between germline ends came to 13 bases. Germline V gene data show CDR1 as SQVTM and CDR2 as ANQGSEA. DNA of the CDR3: TGCAGCGTTGAGGAGGCTCTTGGGACTGAAGCTTTCTTT. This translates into CSVEEALGTEAFF. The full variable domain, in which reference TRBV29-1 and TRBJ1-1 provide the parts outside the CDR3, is SAVISQKPSRDICQRGTSLTIQCQVDSQVTMMFWYRQQPGQSLTLIATANQGSEATYESGFVIDKFPISRPNLTFSTLTVSNMSPEDSSIYLCSVEEALGTEAFFGQGTRLTVV.

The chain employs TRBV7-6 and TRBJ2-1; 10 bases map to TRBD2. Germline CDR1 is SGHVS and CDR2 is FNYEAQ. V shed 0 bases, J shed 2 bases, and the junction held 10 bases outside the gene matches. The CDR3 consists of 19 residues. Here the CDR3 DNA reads TGTGCCAGCAGCTTAGCCCCCCCCAGCGGGGGGGCCGCCTACAATGAGCAGTTCTTC. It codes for CASSLAPPSGGAAYNEQFF.

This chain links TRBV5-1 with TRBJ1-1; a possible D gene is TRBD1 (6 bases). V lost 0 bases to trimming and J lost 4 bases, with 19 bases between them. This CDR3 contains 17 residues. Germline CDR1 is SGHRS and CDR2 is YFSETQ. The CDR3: CASSLVFGGHVVTEAFF. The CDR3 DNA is TGCGCCAGCAGCTTGGTATTCGGGGGGCATGTGGTCACTGAAGCTTTCTTT. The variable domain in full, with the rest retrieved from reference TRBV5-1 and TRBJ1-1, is KAGVTQTPRYLIKTRGQQVTLSCSPISGHRSVSWYQQTPGQGLQFLFEYFSETQRNKGNFPGRFSGRQFSNSRSEMNVSTLELGDSALYLCASSLVFGGHVVTEAFFGQGTRLTVV.

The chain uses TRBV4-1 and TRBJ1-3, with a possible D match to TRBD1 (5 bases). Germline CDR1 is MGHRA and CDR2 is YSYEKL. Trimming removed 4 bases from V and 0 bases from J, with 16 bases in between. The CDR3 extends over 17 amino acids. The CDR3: CASSRGQSASSGNTIYF. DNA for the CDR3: TGCGCCAGCAGCCGGGGCCAGTCTGCGAGCTCTGGAAACACCATATATTTT.

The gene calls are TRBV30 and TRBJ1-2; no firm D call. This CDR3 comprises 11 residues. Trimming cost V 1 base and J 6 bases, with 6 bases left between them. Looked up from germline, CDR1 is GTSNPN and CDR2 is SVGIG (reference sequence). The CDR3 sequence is CAWSDRDGYTF. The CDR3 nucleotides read TGTGCCTGGAGTGACCGGGATGGCTACACCTTC.

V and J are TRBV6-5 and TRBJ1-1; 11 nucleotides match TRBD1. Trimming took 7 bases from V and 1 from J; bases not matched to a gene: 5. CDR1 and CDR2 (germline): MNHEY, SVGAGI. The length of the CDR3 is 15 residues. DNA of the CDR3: TGTGCCAGCAATGGACAGGGGGCCCAGAACACTGAAGCTTTCTTT. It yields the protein CASNGQGAQNTEAFF.

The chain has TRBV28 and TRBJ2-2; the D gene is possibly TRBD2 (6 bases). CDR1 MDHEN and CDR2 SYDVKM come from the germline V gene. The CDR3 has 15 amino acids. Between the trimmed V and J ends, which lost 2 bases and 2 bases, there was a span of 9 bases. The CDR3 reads CASSLLAKNTGELFF. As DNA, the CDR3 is TGTGCCAGCAGTTTACTAGCGAAAAACACCGGGGAGCTGTTTTTT.

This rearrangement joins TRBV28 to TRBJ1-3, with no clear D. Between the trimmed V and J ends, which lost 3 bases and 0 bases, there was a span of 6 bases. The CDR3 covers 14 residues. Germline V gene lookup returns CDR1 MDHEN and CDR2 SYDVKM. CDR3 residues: CASSLGLSGNTIYF. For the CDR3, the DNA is TGTGCCAGCAGTTTGGGCCTCTCTGGAAACACCATATATTTT.

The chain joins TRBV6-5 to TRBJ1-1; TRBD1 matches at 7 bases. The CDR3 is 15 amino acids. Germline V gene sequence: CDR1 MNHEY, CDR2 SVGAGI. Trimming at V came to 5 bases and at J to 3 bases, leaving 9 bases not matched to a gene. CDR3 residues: CASSNDRAADTEAFF. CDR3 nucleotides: TGTGCCAGCAGTAACGACAGGGCTGCGGACACTGAAGCTTTCTTT.

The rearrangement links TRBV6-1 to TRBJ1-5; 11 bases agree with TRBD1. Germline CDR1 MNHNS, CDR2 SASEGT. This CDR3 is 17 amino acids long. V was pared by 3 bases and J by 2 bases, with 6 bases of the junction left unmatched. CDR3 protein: CASSDWGTGGRNQPQHF. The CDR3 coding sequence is TGTGCCAGCAGTGATTGGGGGACAGGGGGTCGCAATCAGCCCCAGCATTTT.

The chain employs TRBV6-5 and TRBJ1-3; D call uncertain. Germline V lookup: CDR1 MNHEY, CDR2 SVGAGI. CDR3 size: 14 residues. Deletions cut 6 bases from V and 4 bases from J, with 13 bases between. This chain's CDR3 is CASSSDLLGNTIYF. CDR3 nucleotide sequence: TGTGCCAGCAGCTCCGACTTACTCGGAAACACCATATATTTT.

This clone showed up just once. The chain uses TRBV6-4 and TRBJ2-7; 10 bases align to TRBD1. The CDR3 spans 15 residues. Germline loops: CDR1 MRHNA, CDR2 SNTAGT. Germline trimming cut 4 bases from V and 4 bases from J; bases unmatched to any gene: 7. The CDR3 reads CASSVFRTGGYEQYF. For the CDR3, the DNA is TGTGCCAGCAGTGTTTTCAGGACAGGGGGATACGAGCAGTACTTC.

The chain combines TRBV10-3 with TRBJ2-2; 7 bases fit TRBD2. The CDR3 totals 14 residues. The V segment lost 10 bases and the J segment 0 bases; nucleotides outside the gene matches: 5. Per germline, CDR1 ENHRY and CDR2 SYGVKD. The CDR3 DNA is TGTGCCACCGAGACTAGCCCGAACACCGGGGAGCTGTTTTTT. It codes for CATETSPNTGELFF.